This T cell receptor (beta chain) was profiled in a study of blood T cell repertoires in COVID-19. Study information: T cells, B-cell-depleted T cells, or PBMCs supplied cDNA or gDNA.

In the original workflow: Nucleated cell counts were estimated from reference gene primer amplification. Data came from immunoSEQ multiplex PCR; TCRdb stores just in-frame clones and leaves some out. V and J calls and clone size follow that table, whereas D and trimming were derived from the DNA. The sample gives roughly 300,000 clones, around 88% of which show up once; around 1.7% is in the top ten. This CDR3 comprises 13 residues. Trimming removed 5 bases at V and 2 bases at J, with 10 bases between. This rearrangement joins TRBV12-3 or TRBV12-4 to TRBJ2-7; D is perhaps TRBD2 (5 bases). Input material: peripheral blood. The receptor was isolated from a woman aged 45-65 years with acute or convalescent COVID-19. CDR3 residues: CASSQPGAYEQYF. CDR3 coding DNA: TGTGCCAGCAGTCAACCCGGGGCCTACGAGCAGTACTTC.